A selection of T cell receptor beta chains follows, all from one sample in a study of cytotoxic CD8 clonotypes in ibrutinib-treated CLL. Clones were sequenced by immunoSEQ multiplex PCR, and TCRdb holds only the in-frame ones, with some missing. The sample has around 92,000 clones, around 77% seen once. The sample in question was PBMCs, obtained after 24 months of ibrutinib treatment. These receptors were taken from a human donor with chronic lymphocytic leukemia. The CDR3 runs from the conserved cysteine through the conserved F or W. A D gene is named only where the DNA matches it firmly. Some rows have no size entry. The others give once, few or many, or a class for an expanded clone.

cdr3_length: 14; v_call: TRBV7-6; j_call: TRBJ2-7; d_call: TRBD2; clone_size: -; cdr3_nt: TGTGCCAGCAGCTTAAGCGGGGGGCTCTACGAGCAGTACTTC; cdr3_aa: CASSLSGGLYEQYF
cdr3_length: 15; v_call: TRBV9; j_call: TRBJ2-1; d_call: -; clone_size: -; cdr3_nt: TGTGCCAGCAGCGTCCGTTTGGGGTGGGAAACTGAGCAGTTCTTC; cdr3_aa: CASSVRLGWETEQFF
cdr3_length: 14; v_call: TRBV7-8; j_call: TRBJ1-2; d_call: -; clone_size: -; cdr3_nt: TGTGCCAGCAGCTTAGGAGGGGGGAACTATGGCTACACCTTC; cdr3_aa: CASSLGGGNYGYTF
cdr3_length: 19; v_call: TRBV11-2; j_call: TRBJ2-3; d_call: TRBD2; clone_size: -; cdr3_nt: TGTGCCAGCAGCTACCGACCCCCCGGGACTAGCGAGAAGAAGGATACGCAGTATTTT; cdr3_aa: CASSYRPPGTSEKKDTQYF
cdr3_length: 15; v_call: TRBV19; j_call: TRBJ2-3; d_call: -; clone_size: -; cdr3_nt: TGTGCCAGTAGTTCCCCCCCGGCTGGCACAGATACACAGTATTTT; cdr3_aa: CASSSPPAGTDTQYF
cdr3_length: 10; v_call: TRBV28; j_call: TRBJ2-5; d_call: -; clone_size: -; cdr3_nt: TGTGCCACCCTTCAAGAGACCCAGTACTTC; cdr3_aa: CATLQETQYF
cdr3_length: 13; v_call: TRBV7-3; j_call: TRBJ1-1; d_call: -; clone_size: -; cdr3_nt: TGTGCCAGCAGCTGGGGACAGAACACTGAAGCTTTCTTT; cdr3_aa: CASSWGQNTEAFF
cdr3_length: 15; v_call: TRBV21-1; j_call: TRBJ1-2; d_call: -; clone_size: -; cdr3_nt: TGTGCCAGCAGCAAAGTTTCGGGTTTTAACTATGGCTACACCTTC; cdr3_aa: CASSKVSGFNYGYTF
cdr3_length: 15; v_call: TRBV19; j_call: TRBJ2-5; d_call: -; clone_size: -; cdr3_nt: TGTGCCAGTAGTGTGCGGCGGGGCGGGATAGAGACCCAGTACTTC; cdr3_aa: CASSVRRGGIETQYF
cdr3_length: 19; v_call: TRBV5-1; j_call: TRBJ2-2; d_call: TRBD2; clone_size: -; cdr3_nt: TGCGCCAGCAGAACCGGGACTAGCGGGTCCTTCGCGAACACCGGGGAGCTGTTTTTT; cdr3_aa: CASRTGTSGSFANTGELFF
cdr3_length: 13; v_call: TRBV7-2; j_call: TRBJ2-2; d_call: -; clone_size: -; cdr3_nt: TGTGCCAGCAGCTTAATCCAGACCGGGGAGCTGTTTTTT; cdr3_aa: CASSLIQTGELFF
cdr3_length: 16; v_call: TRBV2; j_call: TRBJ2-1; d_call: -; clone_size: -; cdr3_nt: TGTGCCAGCTGCTTGGAGGGGGGGCGCTCCTACAATGAGCAGTTCTTC; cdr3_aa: CASCLEGGRSYNEQFF
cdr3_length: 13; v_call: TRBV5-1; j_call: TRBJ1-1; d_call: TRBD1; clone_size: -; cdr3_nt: TGCGCCAGCAGCTTACAGGGGGCGACTGAAGCTTTCTTT; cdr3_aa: CASSLQGATEAFF
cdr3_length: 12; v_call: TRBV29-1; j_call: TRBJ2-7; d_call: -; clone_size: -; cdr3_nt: TGCAGCGTTGAAGATCTTTACTACGAGCAGTACTTC; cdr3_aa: CSVEDLYYEQYF
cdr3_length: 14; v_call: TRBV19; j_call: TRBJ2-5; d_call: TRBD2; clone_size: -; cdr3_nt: TGTGCCAGTAGTAGGGCGGGAGTTCAAGAGACCCAGTACTTC; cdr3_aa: CASSRAGVQETQYF
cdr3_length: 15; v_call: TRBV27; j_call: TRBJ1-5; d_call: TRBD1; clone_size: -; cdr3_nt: TGTGCCAGCAGTCTTACAGGGGGAGGCAATCAGCCCCAGCATTTT; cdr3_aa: CASSLTGGGNQPQHF
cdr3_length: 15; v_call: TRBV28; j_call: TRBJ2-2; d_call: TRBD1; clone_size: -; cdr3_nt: TGTGCCAGCAGTTTAGACAGGGGGTACACCGGGGAGCTGTTTTTT; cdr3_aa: CASSLDRGYTGELFF
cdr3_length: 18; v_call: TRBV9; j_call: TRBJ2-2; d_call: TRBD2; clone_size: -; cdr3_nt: TGTGCCAGCAGCGTAGCTTGGACTAGCGGGAGGTTCGCCGGGGAGCTGTTTTTT; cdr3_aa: CASSVAWTSGRFAGELFF
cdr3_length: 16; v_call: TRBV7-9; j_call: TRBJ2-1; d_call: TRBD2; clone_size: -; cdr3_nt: TGTGCGATCGGGACTAGCGGGCTTACCTCCTACAATGAGCAGTTCTTC; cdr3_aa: CAIGTSGLTSYNEQFF
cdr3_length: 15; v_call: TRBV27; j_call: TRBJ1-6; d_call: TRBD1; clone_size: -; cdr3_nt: TGTGCCAGCAGTTGGGCCGGGACAGTTCTTTCACCCCTCCACTTT; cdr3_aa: CASSWAGTVLSPLHF
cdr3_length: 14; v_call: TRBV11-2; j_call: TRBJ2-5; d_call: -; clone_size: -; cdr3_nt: TGTGCCAGCAGCATCCGGGAGACGTCGGAGACCCAGTACTTC; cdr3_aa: CASSIRETSETQYF
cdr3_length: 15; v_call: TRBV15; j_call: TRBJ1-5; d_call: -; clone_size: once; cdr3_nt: TGTGCCACCAGCAGAGATAACGGCAGGGAGGAGCCCCAGCATTTT; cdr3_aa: CATSRDNGREEPQHF
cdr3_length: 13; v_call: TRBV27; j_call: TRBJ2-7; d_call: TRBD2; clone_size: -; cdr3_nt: TGTGCCAGCAGTTTTGGCGGGAGTTACGAGCAGTACTTC; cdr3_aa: CASSFGGSYEQYF
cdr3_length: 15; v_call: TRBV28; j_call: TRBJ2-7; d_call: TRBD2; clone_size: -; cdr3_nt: TGTGCCAGCAGATCGCGACTAGCGGGACCCTACGAGCAGTACTTC; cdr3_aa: CASRSRLAGPYEQYF
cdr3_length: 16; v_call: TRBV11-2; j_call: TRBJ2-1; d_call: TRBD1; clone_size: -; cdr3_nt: TGTGCCAGCAGCTTAAGTAGGGGGCCCTATTACAATGAGCAGTTCTTC; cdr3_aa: CASSLSRGPYYNEQFF
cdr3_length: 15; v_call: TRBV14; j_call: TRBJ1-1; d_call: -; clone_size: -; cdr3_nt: TGTGCCAGCAGCCATACGTTTATCGGGAACACTGAAGCTTTCTTT; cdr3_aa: CASSHTFIGNTEAFF
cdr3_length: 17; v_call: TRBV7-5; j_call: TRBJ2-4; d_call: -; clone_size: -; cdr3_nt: TGTGTCAGAAGCTTATATGTTCCAATTCTAGCCAAAAACATTCAGTACTTC; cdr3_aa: CVRSLYVPILAKNIQYF
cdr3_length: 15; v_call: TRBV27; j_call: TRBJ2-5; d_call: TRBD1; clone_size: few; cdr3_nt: TGTGCCAGCAGTACCCGACAGGGGGATCAAGAGACCCAGTACTTC; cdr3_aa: CASSTRQGDQETQYF
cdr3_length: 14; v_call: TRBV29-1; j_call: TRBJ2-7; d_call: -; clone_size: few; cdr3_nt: TGCAGCGTTCAGCGCGCAGGGGCGGGAAACGAGCAGTACTTC; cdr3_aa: CSVQRAGAGNEQYF
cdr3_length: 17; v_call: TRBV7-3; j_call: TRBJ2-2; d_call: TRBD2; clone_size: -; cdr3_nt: TGTGCCAGCAGCCCATCAGCGGGAGGGCCGCGGACCGGGGAGCTGTTTTTT; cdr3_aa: CASSPSAGGPRTGELFF
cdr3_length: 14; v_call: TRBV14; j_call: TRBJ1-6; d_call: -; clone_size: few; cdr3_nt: TGTGCCAGCAGCCAAACGACAGGCGTTTCGCCCCTCCACTTT; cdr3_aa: CASSQTTGVSPLHF
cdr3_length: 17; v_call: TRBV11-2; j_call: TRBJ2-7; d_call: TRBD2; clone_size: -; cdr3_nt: TGTGCCAGCAGCTTAGGGGGGGGTAGCGGGAGGAAGGGCGAGCAGTACTTC; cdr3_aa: CASSLGGGSGRKGEQYF
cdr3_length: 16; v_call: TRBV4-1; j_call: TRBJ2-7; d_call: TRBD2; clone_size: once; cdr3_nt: TGCGCCAGCAGCCAAGCCCCGGGACTAGACTCCTACGAGCAGTACTTC; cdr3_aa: CASSQAPGLDSYEQYF
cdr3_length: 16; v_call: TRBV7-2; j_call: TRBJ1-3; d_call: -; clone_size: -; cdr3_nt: TGTGCCAGCAGCTTAGGAGCGAGGAGCTCTGGAAACACCATATATTTT; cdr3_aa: CASSLGARSSGNTIYF
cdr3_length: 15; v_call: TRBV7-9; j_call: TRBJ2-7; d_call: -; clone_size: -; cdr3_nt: TGTGCCAGCAGCTTATCGTCCAGGAGCTCCTACGAGCAGTACTTC; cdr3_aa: CASSLSSRSSYEQYF
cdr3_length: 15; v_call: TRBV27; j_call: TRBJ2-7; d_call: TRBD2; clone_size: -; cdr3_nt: TGTGCCAGCAGTCGACTAGCGGGGACCATCTACGAGCAGTACTTC; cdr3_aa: CASSRLAGTIYEQYF
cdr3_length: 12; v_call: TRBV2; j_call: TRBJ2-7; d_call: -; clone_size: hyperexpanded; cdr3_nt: TGTGCCAGCAGTGGTCTAGGCTACGAGCAGTACTTC; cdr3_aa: CASSGLGYEQYF
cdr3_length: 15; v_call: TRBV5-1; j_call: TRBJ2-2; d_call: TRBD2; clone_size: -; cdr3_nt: TGCGCCAGCAGCTTAGGCGGGAGGTCGACCGGGGAGCTGTTTTTT; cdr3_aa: CASSLGGRSTGELFF
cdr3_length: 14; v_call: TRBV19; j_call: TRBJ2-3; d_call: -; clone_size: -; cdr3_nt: TGTGCCAGTAGGCCCGGGACTAGCACAGATACGCAGTATTTT; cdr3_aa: CASRPGTSTDTQYF
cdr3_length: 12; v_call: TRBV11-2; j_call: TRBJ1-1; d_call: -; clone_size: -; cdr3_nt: TGTGCCAGCAGCTCCCCAGGGACTGAAGCTTTCTTT; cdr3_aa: CASSSPGTEAFF
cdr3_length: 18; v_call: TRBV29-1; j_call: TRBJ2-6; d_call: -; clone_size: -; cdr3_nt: TGCAGCGTTGAATTTGTCGGGGGTCGGGATACTGGGGCCAACGTCCTGACTTTC; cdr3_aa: CSVEFVGGRDTGANVLTF
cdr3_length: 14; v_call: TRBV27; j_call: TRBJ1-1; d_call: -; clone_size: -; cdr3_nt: TGTGCCAGCAGTTTCCGGGGCATGGGCACTGAAGCTTTCTTT; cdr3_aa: CASSFRGMGTEAFF
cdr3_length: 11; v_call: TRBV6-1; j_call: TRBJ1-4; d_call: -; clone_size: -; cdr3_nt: TGTGCCAGCAGCCCGGGTGAAAAACTGTTTTTT; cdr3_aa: CASSPGEKLFF
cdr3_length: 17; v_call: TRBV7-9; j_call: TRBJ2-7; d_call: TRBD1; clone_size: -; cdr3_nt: TGTGCCAGCAGCTATCTACCGGGACAGGGGGCAGGTTACGAGCAGTACTTC; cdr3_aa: CASSYLPGQGAGYEQYF
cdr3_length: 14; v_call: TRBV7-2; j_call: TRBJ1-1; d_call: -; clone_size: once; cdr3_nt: TGTGCCAGCAGCCCCGGGACGGAGAACACTGAAGCTTTCTTT; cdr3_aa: CASSPGTENTEAFF
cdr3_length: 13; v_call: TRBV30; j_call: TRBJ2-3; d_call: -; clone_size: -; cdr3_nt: TGTGCCTGGAGTGTACCGGGTAGTGGTACGCAGTATTTT; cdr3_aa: CAWSVPGSGTQYF
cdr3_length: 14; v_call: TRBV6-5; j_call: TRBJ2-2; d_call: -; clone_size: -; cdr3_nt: TGTGCCAGCAGTTACCTGCGCGACACCGGGGAGCTGTTTTTT; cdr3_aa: CASSYLRDTGELFF
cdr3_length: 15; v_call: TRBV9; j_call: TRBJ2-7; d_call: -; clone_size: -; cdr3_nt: TGTGCCAGCAGCCCTAGCGAGGGGGCCGGGTACGAGCAGTACTTC; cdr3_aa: CASSPSEGAGYEQYF
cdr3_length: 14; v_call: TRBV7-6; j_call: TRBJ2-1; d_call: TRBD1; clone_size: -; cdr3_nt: TGTGCCAGCAGCTTAGGGACAGGGGACAATGAGCAGTTCTTC; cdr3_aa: CASSLGTGDNEQFF
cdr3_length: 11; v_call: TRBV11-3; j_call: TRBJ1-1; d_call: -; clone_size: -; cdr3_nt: TGTGCCAGCAGCGCCTCCGACTTGGCTTTCTTT; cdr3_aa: CASSASDLAFF
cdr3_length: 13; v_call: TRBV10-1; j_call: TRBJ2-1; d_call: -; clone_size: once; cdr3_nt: TGCGCCAGCAGTGAGTTCCCCGGGAATGAGCAGTTCTTC; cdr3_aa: CASSEFPGNEQFF
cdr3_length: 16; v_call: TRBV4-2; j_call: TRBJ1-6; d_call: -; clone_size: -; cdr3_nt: TGTGCCAGCAGCCAAGATCTTAGGACAGAGATTTCACCCCTCCACTTT; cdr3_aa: CASSQDLRTEISPLHF
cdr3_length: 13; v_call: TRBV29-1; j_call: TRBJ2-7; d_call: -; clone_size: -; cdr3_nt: TGCAGCGTTGGGCCCACGAGCTCCTACGAGCAGTACTTC; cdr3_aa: CSVGPTSSYEQYF
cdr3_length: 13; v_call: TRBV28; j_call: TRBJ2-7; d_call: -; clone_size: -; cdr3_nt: TGTGCCAGCAGCCAGGGGTATTCCTACGAGCAGTACTTC; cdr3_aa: CASSQGYSYEQYF
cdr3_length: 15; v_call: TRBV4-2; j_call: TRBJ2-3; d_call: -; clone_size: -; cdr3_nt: TGTGCCAGCAGCCAAGAGGGGACGGGCTCAGATACGCAGTATTTT; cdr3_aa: CASSQEGTGSDTQYF
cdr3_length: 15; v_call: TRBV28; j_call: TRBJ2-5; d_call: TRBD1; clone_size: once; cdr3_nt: TGTGCCAGCAGTTTCCGTACAGGGGGCTTAGAGACCCAGTACTTC; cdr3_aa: CASSFRTGGLETQYF
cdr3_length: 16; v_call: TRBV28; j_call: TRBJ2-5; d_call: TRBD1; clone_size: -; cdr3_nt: TGTGCCAGCAGTGGAGGACAGGGGGCGCTTACCGAGACCCAGTACTTC; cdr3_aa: CASSGGQGALTETQYF
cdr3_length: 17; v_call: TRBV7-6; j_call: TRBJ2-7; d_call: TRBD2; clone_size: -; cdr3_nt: TGTGCCAGCAGCTCGGGACTAGCGGGTTATGATTCCTACGAGCAGTACTTC; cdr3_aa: CASSSGLAGYDSYEQYF
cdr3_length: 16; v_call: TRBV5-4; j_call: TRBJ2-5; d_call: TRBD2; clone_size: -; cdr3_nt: TGTGCCAGCAGCTTGGGACTAGCGGGAGTCGGAGAGACCCAGTACTTC; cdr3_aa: CASSLGLAGVGETQYF